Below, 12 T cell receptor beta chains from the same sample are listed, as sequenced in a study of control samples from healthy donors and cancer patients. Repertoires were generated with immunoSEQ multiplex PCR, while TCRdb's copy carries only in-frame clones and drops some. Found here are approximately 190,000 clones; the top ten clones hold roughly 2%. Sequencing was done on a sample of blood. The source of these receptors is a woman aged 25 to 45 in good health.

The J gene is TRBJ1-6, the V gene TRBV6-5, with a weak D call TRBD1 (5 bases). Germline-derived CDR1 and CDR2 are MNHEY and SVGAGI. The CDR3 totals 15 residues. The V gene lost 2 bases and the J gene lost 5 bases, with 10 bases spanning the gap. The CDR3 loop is CASSYRGPDNSPLHF. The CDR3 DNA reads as TGTGCCAGCAGTTACAGGGGACCTGATAATTCACCCCTCCACTTT.

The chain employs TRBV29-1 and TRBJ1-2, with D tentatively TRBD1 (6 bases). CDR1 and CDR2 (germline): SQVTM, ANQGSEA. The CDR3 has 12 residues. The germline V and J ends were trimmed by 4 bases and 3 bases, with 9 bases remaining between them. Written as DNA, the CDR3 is TGCAGCGTTGGAGACAGGTACTATGGCTACACCTTC. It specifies CSVGDRYYGYTF.

The CDR3 DNA sequence: TGTGCCAACGTTAACCAGGGCGATGAGCAGTTCTTC. Translated, it gives CANVNQGDEQFF. The gene calls are TRBV2 and TRBJ2-1; tentatively, D is TRBD1 (5 bases). The germline V gene has CDR1 SNHLY and CDR2 FYNNEI. V was clipped by 10 bases and J by 8 bases, with 15 bases between them. This CDR3 has 12 amino acids.

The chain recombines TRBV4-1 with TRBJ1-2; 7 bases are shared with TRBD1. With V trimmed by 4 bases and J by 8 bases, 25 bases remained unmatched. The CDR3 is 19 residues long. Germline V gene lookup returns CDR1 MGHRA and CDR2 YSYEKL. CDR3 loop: CASSPLNGQAPVGAGGYTF. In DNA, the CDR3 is TGCGCCAGCAGCCCCCTCAATGGACAGGCGCCGGTAGGAGCAGGAGGCTACACCTTC.

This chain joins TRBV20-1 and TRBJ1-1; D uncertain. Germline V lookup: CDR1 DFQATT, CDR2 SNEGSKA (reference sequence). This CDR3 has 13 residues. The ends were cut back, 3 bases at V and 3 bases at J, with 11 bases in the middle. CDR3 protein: CSASSDSYTEAFF. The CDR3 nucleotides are TGCAGTGCTAGTTCCGACTCCTACACTGAAGCTTTCTTT.

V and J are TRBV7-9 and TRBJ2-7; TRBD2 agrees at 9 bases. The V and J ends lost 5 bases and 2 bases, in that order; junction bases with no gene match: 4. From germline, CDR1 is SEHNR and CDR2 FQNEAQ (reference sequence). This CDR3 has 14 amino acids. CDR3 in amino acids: CASSAAGGAYEQYF. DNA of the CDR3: TGTGCCAGCAGCGCAGCGGGGGGCGCCTACGAGCAGTACTTC.

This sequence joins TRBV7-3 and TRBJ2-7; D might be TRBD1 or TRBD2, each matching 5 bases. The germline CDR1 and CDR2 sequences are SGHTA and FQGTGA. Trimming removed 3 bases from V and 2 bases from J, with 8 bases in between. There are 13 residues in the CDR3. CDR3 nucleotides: TGTGCCAGCAGCTTTGGGGGAACCTACGAGCAGTACTTC. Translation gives CASSFGGTYEQYF.

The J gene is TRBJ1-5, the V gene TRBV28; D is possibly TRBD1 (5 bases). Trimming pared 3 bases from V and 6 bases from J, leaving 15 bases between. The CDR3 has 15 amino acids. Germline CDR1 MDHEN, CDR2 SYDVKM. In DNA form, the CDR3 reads TGTGCCAGCAGTTTTCTTTGGGGGAACAGTCAGCCCCAGCATTTT. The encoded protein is CASSFLWGNSQPQHF.

The CDR3 nucleotides read TGTGCCAGCAGTCGCGGGGGGGCGGGAACCAATGAGCAGTTCTTC. This codes for CASSRGGAGTNEQFF. The chain has TRBV3-1 (or the pseudogene TRBV3-2) and TRBJ2-1; 9 nucleotides match TRBD2. This CDR3 comprises 15 residues. CDR1 is LGHDT and CDR2 is YNNKEL in the germline V gene (reference sequence). J was trimmed by 6 bases and V by 6 bases; bases with no gene match: 9.

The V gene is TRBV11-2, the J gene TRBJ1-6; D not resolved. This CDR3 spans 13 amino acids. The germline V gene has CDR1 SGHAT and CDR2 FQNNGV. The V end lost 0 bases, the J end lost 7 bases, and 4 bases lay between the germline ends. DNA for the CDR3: TGTGCCAGCAGCTTAGATCAGAATTCACCCCTCCACTTT. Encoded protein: CASSLDQNSPLHF.

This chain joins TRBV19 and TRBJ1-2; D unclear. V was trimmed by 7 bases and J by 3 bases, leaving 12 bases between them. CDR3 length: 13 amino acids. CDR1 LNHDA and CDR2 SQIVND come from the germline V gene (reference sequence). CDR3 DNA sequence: TGTGCCAGTACCGGCCAGCGATACTATGGCTACACCTTC. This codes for CASTGQRYYGYTF.

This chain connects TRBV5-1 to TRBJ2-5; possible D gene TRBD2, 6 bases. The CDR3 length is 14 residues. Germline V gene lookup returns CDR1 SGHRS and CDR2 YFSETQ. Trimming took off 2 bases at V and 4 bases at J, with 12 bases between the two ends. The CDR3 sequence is CASSFRIAVETQYF. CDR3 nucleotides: TGCGCCAGCAGCTTCAGAATAGCGGTAGAGACCCAGTACTTC.